Below, one T cell receptor beta chain is given with its context. Clones were read by immunoSEQ multiplex PCR, and TCRdb kept only the in-frame ones, dropping some. This table has about 84,000 clones, roughly 93% appearing once. The record originates from a study of technical replicates of blood from several donors. J was trimmed by 3 bases and V by 4 bases; bases with no gene match: 5. The germline CDR1 and CDR2 sequences are SGHKS and YYEKEE (reference sequence). The CDR3 spans 14 residues. Specimen: T cells isolated from PBMCs. The clonotype originates from a human donor in good health. The chain combines TRBV5-5 with TRBJ2-7, with TRBD1 matching 9 bases. CDR3 amino acids: CASSRDRVFYEQYF. The CDR3 region has the DNA TGTGCCAGCAGCCGGGACAGGGTGTTCTACGAGCAGTACTTC.